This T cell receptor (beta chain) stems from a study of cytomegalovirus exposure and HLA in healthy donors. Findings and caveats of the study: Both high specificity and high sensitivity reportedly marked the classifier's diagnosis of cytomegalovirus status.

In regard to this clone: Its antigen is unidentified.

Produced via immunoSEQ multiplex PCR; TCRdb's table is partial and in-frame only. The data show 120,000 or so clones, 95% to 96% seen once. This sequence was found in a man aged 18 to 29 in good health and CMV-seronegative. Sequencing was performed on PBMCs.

In DNA form, the CDR3 reads TGTGCCAGCAGCTTAGGACAGGGCCTCTACAATGAGCAGTTCTTC. As protein: CASSLGQGLYNEQFF. The genes are TRBV7-9 and TRBJ2-1; 7 bases map to TRBD1. The germline gives CDR1 SEHNR, CDR2 FQNEAQ (reference sequence). The CDR3 consists of 15 residues. Trimming took 1 base from V and 3 from J; bases not matched to a gene: 3.